Below are 15 T cell receptor beta chains sequenced from a single sample in a study of T cell responses to AZD1222 COVID-19 vaccine. TCRdb keeps only in-frame clones here, not all; method: immunoSEQ multiplex PCR. The sample records about 180,000 clones, approximately 91% being singletons. The sample consisted of peripheral blood, taken 28 days after the second AZD1222 dose. The receptors were gathered from an adult who received the AZD1222 COVID-19 vaccine.

The gene calls are TRBV12-3 or TRBV12-4 and TRBJ1-1, with D possibly matching TRBD1 (5 bases). V was pared by 0 bases and J by 11 bases, with 10 bases between. The CDR3 contains 12 residues. The CDR3 sequence is CASSLAGAGAFF. CDR3 DNA: TGTGCCAGCAGTTTAGCAGGGGCTGGTGCTTTCTTT.

The V gene is TRBV3-1 (or the pseudogene TRBV3-2), the J gene TRBJ1-1; no clear D gene. CDR1 and CDR2 (germline): LGHDT, YNNKEL (reference sequence). The CDR3 contains 14 residues. Trimming took 0 bases from V and 1 from J, leaving 6 bases between them. The CDR3 DNA follows: TGTGCCAGCAGCCAAGATTGGGCGAACACTGAAGCTTTCTTT. Translated: CASSQDWANTEAFF.

The chain combines TRBV11-2 with TRBJ2-3, with a tentative D call TRBD2 (5 bases). Germline V gene data show CDR1 as SGHAT and CDR2 as FQNNGV. V lost 0 bases and J lost 5, with 12 bases in between. This CDR3 is 15 amino acids long. The CDR3 nucleotides read TGTGCCAGCAGCTTAGAGCCCCACGAGGGAGATACGCAGTATTTT. It encodes CASSLEPHEGDTQYF.

V is TRBV19 and J is TRBJ2-2; 7 bases match TRBD2. This CDR3 region has 14 residues. V lost 11 bases, J lost 1 base, and 7 bases stayed unmatched. Germline loops: CDR1 LNHDA, CDR2 SQIVND (reference sequence). The CDR3 is CAASPGGNTGELFF. CDR3 sequence (DNA): TGTGCCGCTTCCCCGGGGGGGAACACCGGGGAGCTGTTTTTT.

V usage is TRBV15 and J usage is TRBJ1-4, with D maybe TRBD1 (5 bases). Germline V lookup: CDR1 LNHNV, CDR2 YYDKDF (reference sequence). The CDR3 is 11 amino acids. V was pared by 8 bases and J by 10 bases, with 11 bases between. The CDR3 region has the DNA TGTGCCACCTCAAGTGGGGGAAAACTGTTTTTT. Amino acids: CATSSGGKLFF.

CDR3: CASSQSQWNTIYF. CDR3 nucleotide sequence: TGTGCCAGCAGCCAGTCCCAGTGGAACACCATATATTTT. This chain links TRBV3-1 (or the pseudogene TRBV3-2) with TRBJ1-3; no firm D call. Trimming took off 3 bases at V and 7 bases at J, with 10 bases between the two ends. The germline gives CDR1 LGHDT, CDR2 YNNKEL (reference sequence). The CDR3 length is 13 residues.

The chain links TRBV7-2 to TRBJ1-1; D gene uncertain. Germline V CDR1 and CDR2: SGHTA, FQGNSA. The CDR3 has 12 residues. The germline V and J ends were trimmed by 5 bases and 7 bases, with 11 bases remaining between them. The CDR3 DNA follows: TGTGCCAGCAGCCCCGGACTGATTGAAGCTTTCTTT. Its translation is CASSPGLIEAFF. Based on the CDR3 plus reference TRBV7-2 and TRBJ1-1, the full variable domain is GAGVSQSPSNKVTEKGKDVELRCDPISGHTALYWYRQSLGQGLEFLIYFQGNSAPDKSGLPSDRFSAERTGGSVSTLTIQRTQQEDSAVYLCASSPGLIEAFFGQGTRLTVV.

This clone came up once. This chain joins TRBV10-1 and TRBJ2-1, with D unclear. Trimming shortened V by 6 bases and J by 2 bases, and 8 bases separated the two germline ends. CDR1 is WNHNN and CDR2 is SYGVQD in the germline V gene (reference sequence). The CDR3 is 13 residues long. CDR3 loop: CASRAGPYNEQFF. CDR3 sequence (DNA): TGCGCCAGCAGGGCCGGGCCCTACAATGAGCAGTTCTTC.

This rearrangement joins TRBV4-1 to TRBJ2-2; 7 nucleotides line up with TRBD2. Looked up from germline, CDR1 is MGHRA and CDR2 is YSYEKL. The CDR3 runs 14 residues. V lost 2 bases, J lost 9 bases, and 6 bases stayed unmatched. The CDR3 bases are TGCGCCAGCAGCCAAATAGCGGGTCCCAGGGAGCTGTTTTTT. It encodes CASSQIAGPRELFF.

This clone was picked up one time. The chain has TRBV9 and TRBJ2-1; D remains ambiguous. Germline V lookup: CDR1 SGDLS, CDR2 YYNGEE. V shed 0 bases and J shed 8 bases, with 24 bases lying between them. There are 18 residues in the CDR3. CDR3 DNA: TGTGCCAGCAGCGTAGGCCCCCGTCGTAGGACCCATGGGGATGAGCAGTTCTTC. It codes for CASSVGPRRRTHGDEQFF.

This clone was recorded only once. The rearrangement uses TRBV28 and TRBJ1-5; TRBD1 agrees at 8 bases. The V gene end was trimmed by 4 bases and the J gene end by 2 bases; junction bases not matched to a gene: 10. This CDR3 comprises 17 residues. Germline V gene sequence: CDR1 MDHEN, CDR2 SYDVKM. The CDR3 DNA sequence: TGTGCCAGCAGTTCACGACAGGGGTTTAGTCGCAATCAGCCCCAGCATTTT. This translates into CASSSRQGFSRNQPQHF.

This chain links TRBV9 with TRBJ1-1; 7 bases fit TRBD1. Germline V lookup: CDR1 SGDLS, CDR2 YYNGEE. V lost 6 bases, J lost 3 bases, and 8 bases stayed unmatched. There are 14 residues in the CDR3. The CDR3 DNA is TGTGCCAGCACCAAGACAGGGCGGGACACTGAAGCTTTCTTT. It encodes CASTKTGRDTEAFF.

The table lists this clone with a count of one. This rearrangement joins TRBV10-1 to TRBJ2-3; 7 nucleotides agree with TRBD2. Germline CDR1 is WNHNN and CDR2 is SYGVQD (reference sequence). The length of the CDR3 is 16 residues. J was trimmed by 4 bases and V by 3 bases; bases with no gene match: 10. CDR3 in amino acids: CASSEGRGSGADTQYF. The CDR3 coding sequence is TGCGCCAGCAGTGAAGGTCGCGGGAGCGGCGCAGATACGCAGTATTTT.

Comments on this clone: The sample has other DNA sequences that encode this CDR3 too. V is TRBV18 and J is TRBJ1-1; the D is unclear. The V gene's germline CDR1 is KGHSH and CDR2 LQKENI. Trimming shortened V by 3 bases and J by 1 base, and 6 bases separated the two germline ends. The CDR3 has 13 residues. CDR3 loop: CASSPTENTEAFF. The CDR3 DNA reads TGTGCCAGCTCACCCACAGAGAACACTGAAGCTTTCTTT.

V usage is TRBV2 and J usage is TRBJ2-3; D call uncertain. Germline-derived CDR1 and CDR2 are SNHLY and FYNNEI. Trimming removed 2 bases at V and 4 bases at J, with 4 bases between. The CDR3 contains 12 residues. The CDR3 region has the DNA TGTGCCAGCAGTGAAAGGTCAGATACGCAGTATTTT. This sequence encodes CASSERSDTQYF.